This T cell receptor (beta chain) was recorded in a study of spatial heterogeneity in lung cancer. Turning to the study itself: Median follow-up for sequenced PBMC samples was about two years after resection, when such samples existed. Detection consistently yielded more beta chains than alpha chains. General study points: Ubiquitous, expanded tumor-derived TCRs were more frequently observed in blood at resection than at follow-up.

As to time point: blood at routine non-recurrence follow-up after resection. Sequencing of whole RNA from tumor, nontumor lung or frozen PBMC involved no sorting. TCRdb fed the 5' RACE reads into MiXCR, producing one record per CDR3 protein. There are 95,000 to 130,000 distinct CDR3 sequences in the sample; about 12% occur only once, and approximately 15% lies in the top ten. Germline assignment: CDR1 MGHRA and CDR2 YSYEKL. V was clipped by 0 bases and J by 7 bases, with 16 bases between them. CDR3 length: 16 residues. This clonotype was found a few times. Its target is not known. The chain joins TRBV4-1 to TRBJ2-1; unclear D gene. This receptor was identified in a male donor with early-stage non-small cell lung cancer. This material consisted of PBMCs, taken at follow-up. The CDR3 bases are TGCGCCAGCAGCCAAGAATCGAGCGTGCTCGTGAATGAGCAGTTCTTC. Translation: CASSQESSVLVNEQFF.